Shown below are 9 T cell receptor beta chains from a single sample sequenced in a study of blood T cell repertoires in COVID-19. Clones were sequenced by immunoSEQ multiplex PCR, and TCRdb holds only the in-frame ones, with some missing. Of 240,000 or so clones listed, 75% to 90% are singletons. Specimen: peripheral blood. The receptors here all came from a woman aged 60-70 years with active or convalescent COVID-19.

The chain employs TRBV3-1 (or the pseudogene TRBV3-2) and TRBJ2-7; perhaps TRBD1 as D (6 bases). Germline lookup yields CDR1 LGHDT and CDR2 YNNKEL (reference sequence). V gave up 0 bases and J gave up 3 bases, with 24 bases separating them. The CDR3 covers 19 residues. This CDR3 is CASSQDSPRPDRRLYEQYF. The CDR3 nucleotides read TGTGCCAGCAGCCAAGATAGCCCCAGACCGGACAGACGCCTCTACGAGCAGTACTTC.

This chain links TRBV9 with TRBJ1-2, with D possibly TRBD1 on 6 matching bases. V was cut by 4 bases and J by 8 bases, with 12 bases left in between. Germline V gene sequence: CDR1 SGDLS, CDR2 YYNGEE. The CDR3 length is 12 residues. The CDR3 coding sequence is TGTGCCAGCAGCAAAACAGGGTACGGCTACACCTTC. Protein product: CASSKTGYGYTF.

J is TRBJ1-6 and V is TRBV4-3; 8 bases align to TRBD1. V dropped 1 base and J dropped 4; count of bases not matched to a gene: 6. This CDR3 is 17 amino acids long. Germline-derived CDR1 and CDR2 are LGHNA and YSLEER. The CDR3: CASSQASGGAYNSPLHF. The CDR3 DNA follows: TGCGCCAGCAGCCAAGCCTCAGGGGGCGCTTATAATTCACCCCTCCACTTT.

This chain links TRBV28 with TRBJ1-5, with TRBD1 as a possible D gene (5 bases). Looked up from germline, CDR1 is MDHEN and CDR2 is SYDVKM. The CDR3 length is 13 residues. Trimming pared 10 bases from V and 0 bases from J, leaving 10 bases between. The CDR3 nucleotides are TGTGCCACCAATCAGGGTAGCAATCAGCCCCAGCATTTT. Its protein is CATNQGSNQPQHF.

The CDR3 region has the DNA TGTGCCAGCAGTGAAACTAGCGGGGGATCCTACAATGAGCAGTTCTTC. This sequence encodes CASSETSGGSYNEQFF. The chain has TRBV2 and TRBJ2-1, with 11 bases lining up with TRBD2. The CDR3 sequence is 16 residues long. From germline, CDR1 is SNHLY and CDR2 FYNNEI. J was trimmed by 1 base and V by 2 bases; bases with no gene match: 1.

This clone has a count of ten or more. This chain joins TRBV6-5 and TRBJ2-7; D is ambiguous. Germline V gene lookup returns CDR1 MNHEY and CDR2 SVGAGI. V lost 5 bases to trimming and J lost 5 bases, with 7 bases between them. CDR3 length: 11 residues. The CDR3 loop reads CASSLYDEQYF. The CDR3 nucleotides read TGTGCCAGCAGTCTCTATGACGAGCAGTACTTC.

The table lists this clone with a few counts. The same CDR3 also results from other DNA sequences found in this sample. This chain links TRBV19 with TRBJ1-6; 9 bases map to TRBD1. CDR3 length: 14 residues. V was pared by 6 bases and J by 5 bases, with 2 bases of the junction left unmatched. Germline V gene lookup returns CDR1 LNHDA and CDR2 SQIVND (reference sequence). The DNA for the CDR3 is TGTGCCAGTAGCCGGGACAGGGATAATTCACCCCTCCACTTT. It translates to CASSRDRDNSPLHF.

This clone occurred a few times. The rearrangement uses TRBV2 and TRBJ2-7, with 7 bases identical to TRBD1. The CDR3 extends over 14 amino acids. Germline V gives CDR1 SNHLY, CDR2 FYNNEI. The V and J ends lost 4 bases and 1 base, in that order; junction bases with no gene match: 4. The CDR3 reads CASSGTGGSYEQYF. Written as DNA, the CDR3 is TGTGCCAGCAGTGGGACAGGCGGGTCCTACGAGCAGTACTTC.

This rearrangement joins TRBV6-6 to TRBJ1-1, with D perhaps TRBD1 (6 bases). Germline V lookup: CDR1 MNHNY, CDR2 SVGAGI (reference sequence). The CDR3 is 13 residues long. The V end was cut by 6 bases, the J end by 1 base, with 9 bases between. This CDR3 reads CASRGGWNTEAFF. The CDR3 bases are TGTGCCAGCAGAGGGGGTTGGAACACTGAAGCTTTCTTT.